What follows are 5 T cell receptor beta chains derived from one specimen sequenced in a study of post-analysis software for immune sequencing data. Their recognized antigens are unknown. Findings of the study overall: Patients had higher frequencies than controls of roughly five TRBV segments, including TRBV5-6, TRBV5-1 and TRBV20-1.

Researchers reported that TCR beta cDNA libraries carried unique molecular identifiers. TCRdb fed the PCR reads into MiXCR, producing one record per CDR3 protein. The sample shows roughly 400,000 distinct CDR3 sequences, over 30% of them seen only once. The specimen sequenced was blood. These receptor sequences come from a girl aged 2 to 9 with multiple sclerosis.

This clonotype was detected only once. This could be a read error, since a much larger clone is one nucleotide away. The chain combines TRBV7-2 with TRBJ2-3, with 7 nucleotides matching TRBD2. The CDR3 loop spans 17 amino acids. The germline V gene encodes CDR1 SGHTA and CDR2 FQGNSA. CDR3 amino acids: CASNLVQPGLSTDTQYF. The CDR3 DNA sequence: TGTGCCAGCAACTTAGTTCAACCGGGACTATCCACAGATACGCAGTATTTT.

This clonotype has only a few counts. The V gene is TRBV18, the J gene TRBJ1-2; D gene uncertain. The CDR3 length is 16 residues. Germline CDR1 reads KGHSH; CDR2 reads LQKENI. Trimming removed 4 bases at V and 0 bases at J, with 15 bases between. In DNA form, the CDR3 reads TGTGCCAGCTCACAGTATGCTCGGACGTCTAACTATGGCTACACCTTC. Protein: CASSQYARTSNYGYTF.

The chain employs TRBV27 and TRBJ1-4; D call uncertain. Per the germline V gene, CDR1 is MNHEY and CDR2 is SMNVEV (reference sequence). The CDR3 spans 17 residues. V gave up 0 bases and J gave up 3 bases, with 14 bases separating them. In nucleotides, the CDR3 is TGTGCCAGCAGTTTATCGCTGGGGTGGGCGGCTAATGAAAAACTGTTTTTT. Its translation: CASSLSLGWAANEKLFF.

The chain carries TRBV12-3 or TRBV12-4 and TRBJ1-1; D is undetermined. V gave up 6 bases and J gave up 7 bases, with 18 bases separating them. The CDR3 extends over 14 amino acids. CDR3: CASSYESDGFEAFF. Written as DNA, the CDR3 is TGTGCCAGCAGCTACGAGTCGGACGGATTTGAAGCTTTCTTT.

The CDR3 sequence: CASSQPGTGAYNEQFF. The CDR3 region has the DNA TGTGCCAGCAGCCAGCCAGGGACAGGGGCCTACAATGAGCAGTTCTTC. The chain carries TRBV3-1 and TRBJ2-1, with 10 bases fitting TRBD1. Germline trimming cut 3 bases from V and 2 bases from J; bases unmatched to any gene: 4. The CDR3 is 16 amino acids. CDR1 and CDR2 from the germline V gene are LGHDT and YNNKEL (reference sequence).